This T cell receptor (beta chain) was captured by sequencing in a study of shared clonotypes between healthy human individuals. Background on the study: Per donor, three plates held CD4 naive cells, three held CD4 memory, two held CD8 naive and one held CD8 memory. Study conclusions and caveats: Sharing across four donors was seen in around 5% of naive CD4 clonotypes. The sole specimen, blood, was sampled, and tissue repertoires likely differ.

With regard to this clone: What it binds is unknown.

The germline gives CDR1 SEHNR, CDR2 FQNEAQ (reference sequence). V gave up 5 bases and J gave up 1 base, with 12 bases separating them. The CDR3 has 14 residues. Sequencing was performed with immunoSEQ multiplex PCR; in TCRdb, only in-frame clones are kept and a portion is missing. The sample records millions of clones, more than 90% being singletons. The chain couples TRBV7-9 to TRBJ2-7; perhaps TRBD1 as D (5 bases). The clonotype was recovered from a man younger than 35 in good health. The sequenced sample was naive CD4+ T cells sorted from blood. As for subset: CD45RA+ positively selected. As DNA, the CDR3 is TGTGCCAGCAGCCCCCCGGACATTTCCTACGAGCAGTACTTC. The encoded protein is CASSPPDISYEQYF.